The 23 T cell receptor beta chains below were found in one sample sequenced in a study of blood T cell repertoires in COVID-19. Repertoires were generated with immunoSEQ multiplex PCR, while TCRdb's copy carries only in-frame clones and drops some. The sample consists of about 220,000 clones, 70% to 90% of them appearing once. Sample: PBMCs or T cells enriched from blood (not recorded which). These receptors all stem from a woman aged 50 to 60 with acute COVID-19.

The rearrangement links TRBV29-1 to TRBJ1-1; 8 bases line up with TRBD1. V lost 6 bases and J lost 1; bases outside the gene matches: 7. This CDR3 has 14 amino acids. Germline V gene data show CDR1 as SQVTM and CDR2 as ANQGSEA. The CDR3 sequence is CSVTWDRTNTEAFF. The CDR3 DNA reads as TGCAGCGTGACTTGGGACAGGACGAACACTGAAGCTTTCTTT.

The chain links TRBV27 to TRBJ2-3; TRBD2 agrees at 12 bases. Germline V lookup: CDR1 MNHEY, CDR2 SMNVEV (reference sequence). The V and J ends lost 6 bases and 1 base, in that order; junction bases with no gene match: 2. This CDR3 has 15 amino acids. The CDR3 here is CASSRTSGGTDTQYF. DNA for the CDR3: TGTGCCAGCAGCAGGACTAGCGGGGGCACAGATACGCAGTATTTT.

V is TRBV25-1 and J is TRBJ2-7; possibly TRBD1 for D (6 bases). The CDR3 has 14 amino acids. CDR1 and CDR2 from the germline V gene are MGHDK and SYGVNS. Trimming removed 6 bases at V and 2 bases at J, with 14 bases between. The CDR3 coding sequence is TGTGCCAGCAGGGAGACAGGTCTCACCTACGAGCAGTACTTC. Protein product: CASRETGLTYEQYF.

This clone has more than one count but fewer than ten. The J gene is TRBJ2-5, the V gene TRBV2; D might be TRBD2 (6 bases). The CDR3 spans 15 residues. Between the trimmed V and J ends, which lost 3 bases and 5 bases, there was a span of 16 bases. Per germline, CDR1 SNHLY and CDR2 FYNNEI. CDR3 coding DNA: TGTGCCAGCAGTGAGGGGAGAGGGGAGGTGGAGACCCAGTACTTC. The encoded protein is CASSEGRGEVETQYF.

The chain employs TRBV30 and TRBJ1-5; D is possibly TRBD1 (5 bases). Trimming took off 1 base at V and 4 bases at J, with 8 bases between the two ends. The germline gives CDR1 GTSNPN, CDR2 SVGIG (reference sequence). This CDR3 has 13 amino acids. In nucleotides, the CDR3 is TGTGCCTGGAGTGCTTCAGGGAATCAGCCCCAGCATTTT. Translation: CAWSASGNQPQHF.

This clone was detected ten times or more. This rearrangement joins TRBV7-9 to TRBJ2-7; perhaps TRBD1 as D (5 bases). This CDR3 comprises 12 residues. V lost 5 bases, J lost 5 bases, and 10 bases lay in between. CDR1 and CDR2 (germline): SEHNR, FQNEAQ (reference sequence). CDR3 loop: CASSDQGDEQYF. The DNA for the CDR3 is TGTGCCAGCAGCGATCAGGGTGACGAGCAGTACTTC.

This chain connects TRBV27 to TRBJ2-1; 11 bases fit TRBD2. CDR1 and CDR2 from the germline V gene are MNHEY and SMNVEV (reference sequence). V lost 3 bases to trimming and J lost 5 bases; unmatched junction nucleotides: 3. This CDR3 has 15 amino acids. The CDR3 bases are TGTGCCAGCAGTTTCCGACTAGCGGGAAACAATGAGCAGTTCTTC. Its protein is CASSFRLAGNNEQFF.

The V gene is TRBV19, the J gene TRBJ2-1; 8 bases are a match to TRBD2. V gave up 7 bases and J gave up 1 base; unmatched junction bases: 6. The CDR3 consists of 15 residues. Germline values: CDR1 LNHDA, CDR2 SQIVND (reference sequence). The CDR3 sequence is CASTSSGKSYNEQFF. In nucleotides, the CDR3 is TGTGCCAGTACGAGTAGCGGGAAGTCCTACAATGAGCAGTTCTTC.

The V gene is TRBV10-3, the J gene TRBJ1-5; 9 bases line up with TRBD1. Germline V gene sequence: CDR1 ENHRY, CDR2 SYGVKD. The CDR3 has 16 amino acids. The junction had 5 bases not matched to a gene; V was cut back by 3 bases and J by 2 bases. The DNA for the CDR3 is TGTGCCATCAGTGACGGGGGACAGGGCGGCAATCAGCCCCAGCATTTT. It specifies CAISDGGQGGNQPQHF.

CDR3: CASSLDSQGTEAFF. CDR3 nucleotide sequence: TGTGCCAGCAGCTTGGACAGTCAGGGGACTGAAGCTTTCTTT. The chain employs TRBV5-4 and TRBJ1-1; maybe TRBD1 (6 bases). Germline CDR1 is SGHNT and CDR2 is YYREEE (reference sequence). V was pared by 0 bases and J by 5 bases, with 11 bases between. The CDR3 has 14 residues. Full variable domain (missing parts from reference TRBV5-4 and TRBJ1-1): ETGVTQSPTHLIKTRGQQVTLRCSSQSGHNTVSWYQQALGQGPQFIFQYYREEENGRGNFPPRFSGLQFPNYSSELNVNALELDDSALYLCASSLDSQGTEAFFGQGTRLTVV.

The V and J genes are TRBV15 and TRBJ1-1; 7 bases map to TRBD1. V shed 0 bases and J 6 bases; nucleotides not matched to a gene: 4. The germline V gene has CDR1 LNHNV and CDR2 YYDKDF (reference sequence). The CDR3 spans 14 residues. The CDR3 DNA is TGTGCCACCAGCAGAGATAAGGGGGCCTCTGAAGCTTTCTTT. Translated, it gives CATSRDKGASEAFF. Full variable domain (missing parts from reference TRBV15 and TRBJ1-1): DAMVIQNPRYQVTQFGKPVTLSCSQTLNHNVMYWYQQKSSQAPKLLFHYYDKDFNNEADTPDNFQSRRPNTSFCFLDIRSPGLGDTAMYLCATSRDKGASEAFFGQGTRLTVV.

The chain employs TRBV10-3 and TRBJ2-3, with D possibly matching TRBD1 (5 bases). The length of the CDR3 is 15 residues. V shed 3 bases and J shed 2 bases, with 12 bases lying between them. From germline, CDR1 is ENHRY and CDR2 SYGVKD. DNA of the CDR3: TGTGCCATCAGTGAAGGGGAAAAGGACACAGATACGCAGTATTTT. Translation: CAISEGEKDTDTQYF.

The chain recombines TRBV27 with TRBJ2-2, with D perhaps TRBD1 (6 bases). Germline CDR1 is MNHEY and CDR2 is SMNVEV (reference sequence). This CDR3 contains 13 residues. The V gene lost 8 bases and the J gene lost 6 bases, with 13 bases spanning the gap. The DNA of the CDR3 is TGTGCCAGCCAGCGAGGACAGCCCGGGGAGCTGTTTTTT. Translating gives CASQRGQPGELFF.

The rearrangement links TRBV18 to TRBJ1-3, with 8 bases fitting TRBD1. The CDR3 covers 18 residues. Germline V gives CDR1 KGHSH, CDR2 LQKENI. The junction had 21 bases not matched to a gene; V was cut back by 5 bases and J by 9 bases. The CDR3 protein is CASSSDRARRAHSATIYF. In nucleotides, the CDR3 is TGTGCCAGCTCATCGGACAGGGCGCGAAGGGCTCACTCGGCCACCATATATTTT.

This rearrangement joins TRBV7-2 to TRBJ1-3; TRBD1 agrees at 8 bases. This CDR3 is built from 16 residues. The germline gives CDR1 SGHTA, CDR2 FQGNSA. The ends lost 4 bases at V and 1 base at J; junction bases unmatched: 6. DNA of the CDR3: TGTGCCAGCAGCTCCAGGGGGCGTTCTTCTGGAAACACCATATATTTT. Translated: CASSSRGRSSGNTIYF.

The DNA of the CDR3 is TGTGCCAGCAGTTTGAGAGGGTTCTACAATGAGCAGTTCTTC. It translates to CASSLRGFYNEQFF. The rearrangement joins TRBV27 to TRBJ2-1; D might be TRBD2 (5 bases). CDR1 and CDR2 (germline): MNHEY, SMNVEV (reference sequence). V dropped 3 bases and J dropped 3 bases, with 9 bases sitting between them. The CDR3 is made up of 14 amino acids.

The rearrangement links TRBV6-5 to TRBJ1-3; D remains unclear. This CDR3 is built from 13 residues. The germline V gene encodes CDR1 MNHEY and CDR2 SVGAGI. The germline V and J ends were trimmed by 6 bases and 4 bases, with 10 bases remaining between them. CDR3 sequence reads: CASSPFVGNTIYF. CDR3 nucleotides: TGTGCCAGCAGCCCGTTCGTCGGAAACACCATATATTTT.

The V and J genes are TRBV5-4 and TRBJ1-3; perhaps TRBD1 as D (5 bases). CDR1 SGHNT and CDR2 YYREEE come from the germline V gene (reference sequence). This CDR3 region has 14 residues. Trimming took off 4 bases at V and 2 bases at J, with 10 bases between the two ends. CDR3 sequence: CASSGGTAGNTIYF. The CDR3, as DNA: TGTGCCAGCAGCGGCGGGACTGCTGGAAACACCATATATTTT. Combining the CDR3 with reference TRBV5-4 and TRBJ1-3 gives the whole variable domain ETGVTQSPTHLIKTRGQQVTLRCSSQSGHNTVSWYQQALGQGPQFIFQYYREEENGRGNFPPRFSGLQFPNYSSELNVNALELDDSALYLCASSGGTAGNTIYFGEGSWLTVV.

A single count supports this clone. The CDR3 DNA reads as TGTGCCAGCAGCTTAGCGCCGTGGGCAGGCGGGTATGGCTACACCTTC. Its protein product is CASSLAPWAGGYGYTF. The gene calls are TRBV7-2 and TRBJ1-2; D ambiguous. The CDR3 loop spans 16 amino acids. CDR1 and CDR2 from the germline V gene are SGHTA and FQGNSA. V lost 0 bases and J 5 bases, leaving 16 bases between the germline ends.

The chain employs TRBV30 and TRBJ2-5; D is undetermined. CDR3 length: 12 amino acids. CDR1 is GTSNPN, CDR2 SVGIG, per germline (reference sequence). The ends were cut back, 2 bases at V and 5 bases at J, with 9 bases in the middle. CDR3 sequence: CAWSPSSETQYF. In DNA, the CDR3 is TGTGCCTGGAGTCCTTCCTCGGAGACCCAGTACTTC.

The table lists this clone with a count of one. This chain connects TRBV7-2 to TRBJ2-2; TRBD2 agrees at 7 bases. The trim removed 4 bases at V and 5 bases at J, leaving 10 bases unmatched. From germline, CDR1 is SGHTA and CDR2 FQGNSA. The CDR3 length is 16 residues. The DNA of the CDR3 is TGTGCCAGCAGCTCACCTAGCGGTTTTAGGACCGGGGAGCTGTTTTTT. Translation gives CASSSPSGFRTGELFF.

The rearrangement uses TRBV6-5 and TRBJ1-5; 10 bases line up with TRBD1. V shed 5 bases, J shed 6 bases, and the junction held 4 bases outside the gene matches. CDR1 is MNHEY and CDR2 is SVGAGI in the germline V gene. CDR3 length: 14 residues. CDR3 sequence (DNA): TGTGCCAGCAGTATGGACAGGGGGGGTCAGCCCCAGCATTTT. This encodes CASSMDRGGQPQHF.

The chain links TRBV5-1 to TRBJ2-7; D is unresolved. The CDR3 runs to 13 residues. CDR1 is SGHRS and CDR2 is YFSETQ in the germline V gene. The V gene lost 0 bases and the J gene lost 6 bases, with 10 bases spanning the gap. The DNA for the CDR3 is TGCGCCAGCAGCTTGGACCGACAACGCGAGCAGTACTTC. It specifies CASSLDRQREQYF.